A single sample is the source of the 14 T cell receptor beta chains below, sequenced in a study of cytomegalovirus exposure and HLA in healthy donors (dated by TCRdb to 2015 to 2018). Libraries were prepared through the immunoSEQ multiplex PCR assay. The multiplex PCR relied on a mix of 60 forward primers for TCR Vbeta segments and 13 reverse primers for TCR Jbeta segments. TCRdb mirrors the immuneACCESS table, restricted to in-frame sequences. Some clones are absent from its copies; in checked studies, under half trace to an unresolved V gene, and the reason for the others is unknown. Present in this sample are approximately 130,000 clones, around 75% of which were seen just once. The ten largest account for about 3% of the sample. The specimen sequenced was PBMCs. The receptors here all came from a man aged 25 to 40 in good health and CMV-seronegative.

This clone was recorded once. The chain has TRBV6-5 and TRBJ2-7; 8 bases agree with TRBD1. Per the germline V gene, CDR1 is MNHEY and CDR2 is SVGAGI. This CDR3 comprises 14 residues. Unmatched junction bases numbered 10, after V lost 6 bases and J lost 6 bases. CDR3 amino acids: CASSQPAGGSEQYF. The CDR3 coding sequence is TGTGCCAGCAGCCAGCCGGCAGGGGGCTCCGAGCAGTACTTC.

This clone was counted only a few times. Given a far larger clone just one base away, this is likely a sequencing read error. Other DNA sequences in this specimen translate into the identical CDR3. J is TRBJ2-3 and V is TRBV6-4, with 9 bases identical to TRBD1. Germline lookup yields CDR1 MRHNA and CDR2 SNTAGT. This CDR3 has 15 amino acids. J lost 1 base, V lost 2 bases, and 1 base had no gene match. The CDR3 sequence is CASSDRTGGTDTQYF. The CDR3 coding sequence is TGTGCCAGCAGTGACCGGACAGGGGGCACAGATACGCAGTATTTT.

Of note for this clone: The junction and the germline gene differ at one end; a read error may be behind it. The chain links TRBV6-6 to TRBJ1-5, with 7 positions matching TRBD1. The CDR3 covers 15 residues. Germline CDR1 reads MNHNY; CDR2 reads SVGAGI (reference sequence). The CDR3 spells CASSYTGQSNQPRHF. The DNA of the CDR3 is TGTGCCAGCAGTTACACGGGACAGTCGAATCAGCCCCGGCATTTT.

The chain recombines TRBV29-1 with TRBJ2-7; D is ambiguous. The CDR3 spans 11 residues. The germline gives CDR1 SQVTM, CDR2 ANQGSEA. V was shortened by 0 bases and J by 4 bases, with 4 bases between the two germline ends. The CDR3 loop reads CSVEDLYEQYF. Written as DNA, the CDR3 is TGCAGCGTTGAAGATCTGTACGAGCAGTACTTC.

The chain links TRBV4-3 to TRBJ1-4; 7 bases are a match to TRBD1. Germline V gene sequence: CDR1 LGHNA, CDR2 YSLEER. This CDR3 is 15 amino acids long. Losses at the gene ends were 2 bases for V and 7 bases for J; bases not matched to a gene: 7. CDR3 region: CASSQFRDSGEKLFF. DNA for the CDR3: TGCGCCAGCAGCCAATTCCGGGACAGCGGTGAAAAACTGTTTTTT.

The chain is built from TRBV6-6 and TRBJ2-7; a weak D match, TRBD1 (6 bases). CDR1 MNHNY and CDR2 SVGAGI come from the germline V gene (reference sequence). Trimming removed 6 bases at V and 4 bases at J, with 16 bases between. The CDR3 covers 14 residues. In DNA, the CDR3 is TGTGCCAGCAGCCAACAACAGGGAAATTACGAGCAGTACTTC. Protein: CASSQQQGNYEQYF.

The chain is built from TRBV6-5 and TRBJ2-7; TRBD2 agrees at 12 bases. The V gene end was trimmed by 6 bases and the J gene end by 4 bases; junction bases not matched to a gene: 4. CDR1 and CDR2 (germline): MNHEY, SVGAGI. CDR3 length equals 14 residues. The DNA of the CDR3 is TGTGCCAGCAGCCTAGCGGGGGGGATGTACGAGCAGTACTTC. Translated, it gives CASSLAGGMYEQYF.

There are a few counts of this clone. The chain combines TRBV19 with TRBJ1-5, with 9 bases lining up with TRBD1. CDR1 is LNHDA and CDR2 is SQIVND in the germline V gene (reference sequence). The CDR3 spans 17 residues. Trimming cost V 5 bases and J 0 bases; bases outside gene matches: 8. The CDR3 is CASSGRTGAYSNQPQHF. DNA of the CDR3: TGTGCCAGTAGTGGAAGGACAGGGGCCTATAGCAATCAGCCCCAGCATTTT.

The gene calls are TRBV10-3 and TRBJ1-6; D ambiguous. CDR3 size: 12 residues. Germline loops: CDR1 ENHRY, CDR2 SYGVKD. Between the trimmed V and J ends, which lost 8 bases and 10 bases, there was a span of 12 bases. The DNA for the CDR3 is TGTGCCATCGGTCAACCCCAGTCACCCCTCCACTTT. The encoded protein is CAIGQPQSPLHF.

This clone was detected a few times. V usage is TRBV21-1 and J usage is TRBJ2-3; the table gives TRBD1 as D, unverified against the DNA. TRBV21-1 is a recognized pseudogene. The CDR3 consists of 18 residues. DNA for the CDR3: TGTGCCAGCAGCCCCCGGGACAGAGAACCGGTTAGCACAGATACGCAGTATTTT. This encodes CASSPRDREPVSTDTQYF.

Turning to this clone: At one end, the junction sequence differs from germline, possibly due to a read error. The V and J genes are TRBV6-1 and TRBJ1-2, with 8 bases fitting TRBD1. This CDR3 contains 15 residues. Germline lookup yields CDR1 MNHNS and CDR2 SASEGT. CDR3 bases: TGTGCCAGCATTCTAACAGGGGGGGGCAACTATGACTACACCTTC. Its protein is CASILTGGGNYDYTF.

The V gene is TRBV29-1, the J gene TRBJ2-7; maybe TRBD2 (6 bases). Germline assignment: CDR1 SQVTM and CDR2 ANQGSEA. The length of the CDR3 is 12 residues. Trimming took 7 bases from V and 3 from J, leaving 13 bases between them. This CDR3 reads CSGGDRYYEQYF. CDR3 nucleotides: TGCAGCGGGGGGGATAGGTACTACGAGCAGTACTTC.

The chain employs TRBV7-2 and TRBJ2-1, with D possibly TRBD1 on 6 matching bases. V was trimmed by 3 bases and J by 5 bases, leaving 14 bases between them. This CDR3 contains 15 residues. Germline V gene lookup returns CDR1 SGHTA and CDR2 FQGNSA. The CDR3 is CASSFSRGTNNEQFF. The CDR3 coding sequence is TGTGCCAGCAGCTTCAGCAGGGGCACAAACAATGAGCAGTTCTTC.

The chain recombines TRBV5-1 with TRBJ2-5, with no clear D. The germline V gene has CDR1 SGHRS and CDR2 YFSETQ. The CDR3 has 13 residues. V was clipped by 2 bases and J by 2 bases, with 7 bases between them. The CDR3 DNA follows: TGCGCCAGCAGCTTTTTTACTCAAGAGACCCAGTACTTC. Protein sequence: CASSFFTQETQYF.